This T cell receptor (beta chain) was sequenced for a study of blood T cell repertoires in COVID-19. Across the study: From the United States, Italy and Spain came samples of acute and convalescent COVID-19. PBMCs, B-cell-depleted T cells, or T cells provided the cDNA or gDNA that made up the material.

Repertoires were generated with immunoSEQ multiplex PCR, while TCRdb's copy carries only in-frame clones and drops some. The data contain about 210,000 clones, less than 90% of them singletons. Per the germline V gene, CDR1 is SGDLS and CDR2 is YYNGEE. V was trimmed by 4 bases and J by 4 bases, leaving 20 bases between them. The CDR3 spans 16 residues. The sequencing sample was made of peripheral blood. The clonotype originates from an older man with acute or convalescent COVID-19. The chain recombines TRBV9 with TRBJ2-5; tentative D call: TRBD1 (6 bases). CDR3 amino acids: CASSLTGYGLIETQYF. DNA of the CDR3: TGTGCCAGCAGCTTAACAGGGTACGGACTGATAGAGACCCAGTACTTC.